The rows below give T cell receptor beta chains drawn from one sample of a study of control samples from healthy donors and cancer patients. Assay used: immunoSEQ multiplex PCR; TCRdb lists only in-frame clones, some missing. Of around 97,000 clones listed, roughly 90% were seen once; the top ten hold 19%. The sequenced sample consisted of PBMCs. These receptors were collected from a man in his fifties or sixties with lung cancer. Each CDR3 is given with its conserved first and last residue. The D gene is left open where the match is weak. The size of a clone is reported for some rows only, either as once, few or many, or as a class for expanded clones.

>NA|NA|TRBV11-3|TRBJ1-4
TGTGCCAGCAGCTTAGGGATGGGGCCCTTCGGTGAAAAACTGTTTTTT
CASSLGMGPFGEKLFF
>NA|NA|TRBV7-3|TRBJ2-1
TGTGCCAGCAGCCCTAGTTTGGGACTTATACCAAACAATGAGCAGTTCTTC
CASSPSLGLIPNNEQFF
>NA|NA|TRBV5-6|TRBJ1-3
TGTGCCAGCAGCCTGAGGGGGGACGCTGGAAACACCATATATTTT
CASSLRGDAGNTIYF
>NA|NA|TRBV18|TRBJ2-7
TGTGCCAGCTCACCCGGGTACGAGCAGTACTTC
CASSPGYEQYF
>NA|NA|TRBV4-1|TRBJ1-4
TGCGCCAGCAGCCAAGAAGCCCCCCCGGGAACAACTAATGAAAAACTGTTTTTT
CASSQEAPPGTTNEKLFF
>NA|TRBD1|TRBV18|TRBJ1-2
TGTGCCAGCTCACCAACGGGACAGGGGCATGGCTACACCTTC
CASSPTGQGHGYTF
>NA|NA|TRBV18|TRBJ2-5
TGTGCCAGCTCACCAGTCGGATTGGGCAGGGGAGCGGAGACCCAGTACTTC
CASSPVGLGRGAETQYF
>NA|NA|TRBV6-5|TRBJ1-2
TGTGCCAGCAGAAGAGACCCTGCCGGCAACTATGGCTACACCTTC
CASRRDPAGNYGYTF
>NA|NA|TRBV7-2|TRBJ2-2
TGTGCCAGCAGCCCCTACTTGAACACCGGGGAGCTGTTTTTT
CASSPYLNTGELFF
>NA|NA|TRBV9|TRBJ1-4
TGTGCCAGCAGCGTCGGGTCGGGAGAAAAACTGTTTTTT
CASSVGSGEKLFF
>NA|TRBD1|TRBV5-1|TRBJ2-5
TGCGCCAGCAGCTTGGATGCAGGGGGCGAAGAGACCCAGTACTTC
CASSLDAGGEETQYF
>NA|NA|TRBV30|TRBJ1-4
TGTGCCTGGAGTCCCCGGACAGTTAATGAAAAACTGTTTTTT
CAWSPRTVNEKLFF
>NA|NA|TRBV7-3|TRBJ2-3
TGTGCCAGCAGCCCCCTTAGCACAGATACGCAGTATTTT
CASSPLSTDTQYF
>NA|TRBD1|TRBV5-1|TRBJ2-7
TGCGCCAGCAGCTATTTACCGGGACAGGGTTCCTACGAGCAGTACTTC
CASSYLPGQGSYEQYF
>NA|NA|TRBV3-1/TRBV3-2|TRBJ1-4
TGTGCCAGCAGCCTTCGGACGTTGGGAACTAATGAAAAACTGTTTTTT
CASSLRTLGTNEKLFF
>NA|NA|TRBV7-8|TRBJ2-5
TGTGCCAGCAGCTTAAGCTTGGGCCAAGAGACCCAGTACTTC
CASSLSLGQETQYF
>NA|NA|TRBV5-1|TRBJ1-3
TGCGCCAGCAGCTTGTACGGGGTCGGAGGAAACACCATATATTTT
CASSLYGVGGNTIYF
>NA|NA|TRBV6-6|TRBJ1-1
TGTGCCAGCAGTTTATGGCCACTGAACACTGAAGCTTTCTTT
CASSLWPLNTEAFF
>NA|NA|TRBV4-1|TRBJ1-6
TGCGCCAGCAGCCAAACAGTGGGGGGGGGTTATAATTCACCCCTCCACTTT
CASSQTVGGGYNSPLHF
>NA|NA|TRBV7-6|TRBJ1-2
TGTGCCAGCAGCCCTATCAGCAGAGGCGAGGGGGGCTACACCTTC
CASSPISRGEGGYTF
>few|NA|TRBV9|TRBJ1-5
TGTGCCAGCAGCGTAAGCACAGGGAATCAGCCCCAGCATTTT
CASSVSTGNQPQHF
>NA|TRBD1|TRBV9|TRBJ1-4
TGTGCCAGCAGCGTCAGATCAGGGGGCGCAGGGGAAAAACTGTTTTTT
CASSVRSGGAGEKLFF
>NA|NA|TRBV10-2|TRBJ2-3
TGCGCCAGCAGTGAGTCGCCGGGGTCCACAGATACGCAGTATTTT
CASSESPGSTDTQYF
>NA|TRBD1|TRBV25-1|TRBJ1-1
TGTGCCAGCAGTGGACAGGGCGCTGAAGCTTTCTTT
CASSGQGAEAFF
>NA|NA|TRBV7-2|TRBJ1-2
TGTGCCAGCAGCTTAGGGCCACAGGGTGACTATGGCTACACCTTC
CASSLGPQGDYGYTF
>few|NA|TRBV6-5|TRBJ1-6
TGTGCCAGCAGTTATAATCCGGGCTCCTATAATTCACCCCTCCACTTT
CASSYNPGSYNSPLHF
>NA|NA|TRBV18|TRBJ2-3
TGTGCCAGCTTTGGTCAGCTGCAATATTTT
CASFGQLQYF
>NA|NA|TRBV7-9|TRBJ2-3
TGTGCCAGCAGACCTTTGGGGGCCTCAACCACAGATACGCAGTATTTT
CASRPLGASTTDTQYF
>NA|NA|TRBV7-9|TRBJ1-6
TGTGCCAGCAGCGTGGCAGGGGAGGTTTCACCCCTCCACTTT
CASSVAGEVSPLHF
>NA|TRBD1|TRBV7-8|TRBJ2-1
TGTGCCAGTACACTCGACAGGGACAATGAGCAGTTCTTC
CASTLDRDNEQFF
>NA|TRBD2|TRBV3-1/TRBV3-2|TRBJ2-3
TGTGCCAGCAGCCAGAGGACTAGCGGCTACACAGATACGCAGTATTTT
CASSQRTSGYTDTQYF
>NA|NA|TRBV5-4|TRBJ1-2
TGTGCCAGCAGCCGCCGGGGCCGAACCTATGGCTACACCTTC
CASSRRGRTYGYTF
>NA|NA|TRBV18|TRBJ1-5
TGTGCCAGCTCACGGGACCTCAATCAGCCCCAGCATTTT
CASSRDLNQPQHF
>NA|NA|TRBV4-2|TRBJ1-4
TGTGCCAGCAGCCAAGATCTCGGGGGGGAAAAACTGTTTTTT
CASSQDLGGEKLFF
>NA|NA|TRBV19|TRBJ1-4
TGTGCCAGTAGTATTGGGCCTTCTTCTAATGAAAAACTGTTTTTT
CASSIGPSSNEKLFF
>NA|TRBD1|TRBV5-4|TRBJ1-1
TGTGCCAGCAGGTCTCAGCGGACAGGGGGCGTAGAGGGAGCTTTCTTT
CASRSQRTGGVEGAFF
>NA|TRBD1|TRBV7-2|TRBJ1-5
TGTGCCAGCAGCTATGCAGGGGGAGATCAGCCCCAGCATTTT
CASSYAGGDQPQHF
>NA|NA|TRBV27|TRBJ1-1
TGTGCCAGCAGTCTCAGGGGTTACACTGAAGCTTTCTTT
CASSLRGYTEAFF
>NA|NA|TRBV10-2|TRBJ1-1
TGCGCCAGCGCTGCCCGTATGAACACTGAAGCTTTCTTT
CASAARMNTEAFF
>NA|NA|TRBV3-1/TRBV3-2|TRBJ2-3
TGTGCCAGCCGCCAAGCAGATACGCAGTATTTT
CASRQADTQYF
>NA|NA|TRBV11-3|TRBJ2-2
TGTGCCAGCAGCTTAGATCCCCGAGTTGGCACCGGGGAGCTGTTTTTT
CASSLDPRVGTGELFF
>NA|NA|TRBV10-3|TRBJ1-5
TGTGCCATCAGTGATAGCAATCAGCCCCAGCATTTT
CAISDSNQPQHF
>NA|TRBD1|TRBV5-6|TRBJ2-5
TGTGCCAGCAGCCCGTGGGGACAGGGGATTAGGGGGGAGACCCAGTACTTC
CASSPWGQGIRGETQYF
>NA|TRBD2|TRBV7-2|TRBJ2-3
TGTGCCAGCAGCCGGGGGGAGAGCACAGATACGCAGTATTTT
CASSRGESTDTQYF
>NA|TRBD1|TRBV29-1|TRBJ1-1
TGCAGCGCTTCTGAAGGGGGCTCTCGGAGTTTGAACACTGAAGCTTTCTTT
CSASEGGSRSLNTEAFF
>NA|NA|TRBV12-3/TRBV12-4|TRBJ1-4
TGTGCCAGCGGAACAGTTAATGAAAAACTGTTTTTT
CASGTVNEKLFF
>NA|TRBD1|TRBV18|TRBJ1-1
TGTGCCAGCTCACCAGACAGGGGAACTGAAGCTTTCTTT
CASSPDRGTEAFF
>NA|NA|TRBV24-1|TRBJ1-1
TGTGCCACCAGTGTACCCGACTGGAACACTGAAGCTTTCTTT
CATSVPDWNTEAFF
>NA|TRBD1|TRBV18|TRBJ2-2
TGTGCCAGCTCACCTAGGACAGGGAACACCGGGGAGCTGTTTTTT
CASSPRTGNTGELFF
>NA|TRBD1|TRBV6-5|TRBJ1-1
TGTGCCAGCAGGAACGACAGGGTTGAAGCTTTCTTT
CASRNDRVEAFF
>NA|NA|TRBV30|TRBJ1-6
TGTGCCAGAGGCAGGGCTGGGGGGAATTCACCCCTCCACTTT
CARGRAGGNSPLHF